Below are 27 T cell receptor beta chains sequenced from a single sample in a study of cytomegalovirus exposure and HLA in healthy donors. Primers: 60 Vbeta forward and 13 Jbeta reverse. The protocol was immunoSEQ multiplex PCR, while the TCRdb copy is restricted to in-frame clones and leaves out a portion. The table shows tens of thousands of clones, with roughly four fifths occurring only once. Input material: PBMCs. All receptors derive from a man younger than 40 in good health and CMV-seronegative.

This chain uses TRBV9 with TRBJ1-2; tentatively, D is TRBD1 (5 bases). Germline assignment: CDR1 SGDLS and CDR2 YYNGEE. V was shortened by 3 bases and J by 4 bases, with 19 bases between the two germline ends. The CDR3 has 16 amino acids. CDR3 coding DNA: TGTGCCAGCAGCGATCCCGGAGAACAGGTTTCCTATGGCTACACCTTC. Translated: CASSDPGEQVSYGYTF.

J is TRBJ1-2 and V is TRBV7-2; D is unresolved. CDR3 length: 13 residues. Germline CDR1 reads SGHTA; CDR2 reads FQGNSA. Trimming took off 1 base at V and 13 bases at J, with 16 bases between the two ends. The CDR3 DNA is TGTGCCAGCAGCTTAGTGTGGACCGGGGAAGGCACCTTC. Protein sequence: CASSLVWTGEGTF.

The chain carries TRBV27 and TRBJ2-5; 14 bases agree with TRBD2. Per germline, CDR1 MNHEY and CDR2 SMNVEV (reference sequence). After removal of 5 bases from V and 10 bases from J, the junction contained 6 bases not matched to a gene. CDR3 length equals 14 residues. The CDR3 loop is CASSPPGTSGGQYF. DNA for the CDR3: TGTGCCAGCAGTCCACCGGGGACTAGCGGGGGCCAGTACTTC.

The chain carries TRBV5-1 and TRBJ1-1; perhaps TRBD1 as D (5 bases). There are 16 residues in the CDR3. In germline, CDR1 is SGHRS, CDR2 YFSETQ. Trimming shortened V by 0 bases and J by 11 bases, and 23 bases separated the two germline ends. Written as DNA, the CDR3 is TGCGCCAGCAGCTTGGCCGGTGGAGGGGTCGAAGATAAGGCTTTCTTT. It specifies CASSLAGGGVEDKAFF.

The genes are TRBV6-6 and TRBJ2-2; D remains ambiguous. Germline V CDR1 and CDR2: MNHNY, SVGAGI (reference sequence). The CDR3 loop spans 14 amino acids. V was clipped by 2 bases and J by 5 bases, with 9 bases between them. The CDR3 region has the DNA TGTGCCAGCAGTTACAGCCTTTTGACCGGGGAGCTGTTTTTT. Translated: CASSYSLLTGELFF.

This rearrangement joins TRBV29-1 to TRBJ1-2, with TRBD1 matching 8 bases. The V gene's germline CDR1 is SQVTM and CDR2 ANQGSEA. The CDR3 runs 14 residues. V trimming: 7 bases; J trimming: 4 bases; junction bases outside the gene matches: 11. In DNA form, the CDR3 reads TGCAGCGCAGATCTGACAGGGGATGGCTATGGCTACACCTTC. It codes for CSADLTGDGYGYTF.

V usage is TRBV7-6 and J usage is TRBJ2-2; 10 bases align to TRBD2. Germline CDR1 is SGHVS and CDR2 is FNYEAQ. The CDR3 spans 16 residues. V was pared by 5 bases and J by 7 bases, with 10 bases of the junction left unmatched. CDR3 sequence: CASSVTSGNGVGELFF. CDR3 DNA: TGTGCCAGCAGCGTTACTAGCGGGAATGGCGTCGGGGAGCTGTTTTTT.

This clone was detected once. The chain couples TRBV5-1 to TRBJ1-2; 8 nucleotides agree with TRBD1. The CDR3 extends over 14 amino acids. Germline CDR1 reads SGHRS; CDR2 reads YFSETQ. V lost 8 bases and J lost 4; bases outside the gene matches: 10. The CDR3 reads CASKQGALGYGYTF. The CDR3 bases are TGCGCCAGTAAGCAGGGGGCGCTTGGCTATGGCTACACCTTC.

The chain combines TRBV6-6 with TRBJ2-5, with D perhaps TRBD2 (5 bases). The CDR3 covers 14 residues. Trimming removed 6 bases from V and 6 bases from J, with 17 bases in between. The germline V gene has CDR1 MNHNY and CDR2 SVGAGI (reference sequence). The CDR3 here is CASRPVGNDKTQYF. CDR3 in DNA: TGTGCCAGCAGGCCCGTCGGGAATGATAAGACCCAGTACTTC.

V usage is TRBV27 and J usage is TRBJ2-3; D is possibly TRBD1 (6 bases). CDR3 length: 14 residues. The V gene's germline CDR1 is MNHEY and CDR2 SMNVEV (reference sequence). Trimming shortened V by 3 bases and J by 5 bases, and 12 bases separated the two germline ends. The CDR3 DNA reads as TGTGCCAGCAGTTTCTTAACAGGGAAAGATACGCAGTATTTT. Its translation is CASSFLTGKDTQYF.

The table lists this clone with a few counts. The genes are TRBV5-1 and TRBJ2-3; possibly TRBD2 for D (5 bases). The germline V gene encodes CDR1 SGHRS and CDR2 YFSETQ. The V gene lost 0 bases and the J gene lost 0 bases, with 11 bases spanning the gap. The CDR3 totals 16 residues. CDR3 protein: CASSLVPGSSTDTQYF. In DNA form, the CDR3 reads TGCGCCAGCAGCTTGGTGCCGGGGTCTAGCACAGATACGCAGTATTTT.

This chain uses TRBV5-1 with TRBJ2-2; TRBD2 is a possible D gene (5 bases). CDR3 length: 15 residues. The germline CDR1 and CDR2 sequences are SGHRS and YFSETQ. The germline V and J ends were trimmed by 0 bases and 4 bases, with 10 bases remaining between them. The CDR3 sequence is CASSLDPAGTGELFF. In nucleotides, the CDR3 is TGCGCCAGCAGCTTGGACCCGGCGGGCACCGGGGAGCTGTTTTTT.

The J gene is TRBJ2-7, the V gene TRBV7-6; possibly TRBD1 for D (5 bases). CDR3 length: 16 amino acids. Germline V gene lookup returns CDR1 SGHVS and CDR2 FNYEAQ. Trimming took 5 bases from V and 2 from J, leaving 19 bases between them. This CDR3 reads CASSPQGTAGPYEQYF. The CDR3 bases are TGTGCCAGCAGCCCGCAGGGAACGGCAGGGCCCTACGAGCAGTACTTC.

V gene TRBV7-3 combines with J gene TRBJ2-3; TRBD2 agrees at 8 bases. The germline gives CDR1 SGHTA, CDR2 FQGTGA. This CDR3 is built from 16 residues. V lost 5 bases to trimming and J lost 6 bases; unmatched junction nucleotides: 13. In DNA form, the CDR3 reads TGTGCCAGCAGCGACCCGGGACTAGAGGTGGCGGATACGCAGTATTTT. The encoded protein is CASSDPGLEVADTQYF.

This clone was found many times. The J gene is TRBJ1-2, the V gene TRBV5-4; 9 bases map to TRBD1. This CDR3 has 12 amino acids. With V trimmed by 4 bases and J by 8 bases, 3 bases remained unmatched. The germline V gene encodes CDR1 SGHNT and CDR2 YYREEE (reference sequence). The CDR3 sequence: CASSVDRGGYTF. CDR3 in DNA: TGTGCCAGCAGCGTGGACAGGGGCGGCTACACCTTC.

This clone was seen a single time. J is TRBJ2-3 and V is TRBV6-5, with 8 bases aligning to TRBD2. This CDR3 is 13 amino acids long. CDR1 is MNHEY and CDR2 is SVGAGI in the germline V gene. V trimming: 4 bases; J trimming: 6 bases; junction bases outside the gene matches: 3. The CDR3 loop is CASSWTSYDTQYF. DNA of the CDR3: TGTGCCAGCAGTTGGACTAGCTACGATACGCAGTATTTT.

CDR3 DNA: TGTGCCATCAGTGAGTCCTGGACTAGCGGCACAGATACGCAGTATTTT. Protein product: CAISESWTSGTDTQYF. The chain carries TRBV10-3 and TRBJ2-3; 9 bases match TRBD2. The ends lost 0 bases at V and 1 base at J; junction bases unmatched: 2. The length of the CDR3 is 16 residues. Germline assignment: CDR1 ENHRY and CDR2 SYGVKD.

Here the CDR3 reads CASSFRTGGITEAFF. The DNA for the CDR3 is TGTGCCAGTAGTTTCCGGACAGGGGGTATCACTGAAGCTTTCTTT. The gene calls are TRBV19 and TRBJ1-1; 10 nucleotides agree with TRBD1. The CDR3 sequence is 15 residues long. V was clipped by 5 bases and J by 4 bases; unmatched bases: 7. The germline CDR1 and CDR2 sequences are LNHDA and SQIVND (reference sequence).

The gene calls are TRBV5-1 and TRBJ2-3, with D uncertain. With 0 bases removed from V and 0 bases from J, the gap between germline ends came to 8 bases. This CDR3 comprises 15 residues. The V gene's germline CDR1 is SGHRS and CDR2 YFSETQ. The CDR3 protein is CASSLEATSTDTQYF. CDR3 in DNA: TGCGCCAGCAGCTTGGAGGCGACTAGCACAGATACGCAGTATTTT.

This chain links TRBV2 with TRBJ2-3; 7 positions agree with TRBD2. This CDR3 is built from 14 residues. J gave up 0 bases and V 4 bases, and 1 base lay outside the gene matches. Germline V gene data show CDR1 as SNHLY and CDR2 as FYNNEI. The CDR3: CASSGSGSTDTQYF. The CDR3 DNA sequence: TGTGCCAGCAGTGGTAGCGGGAGCACAGATACGCAGTATTTT.

V gene TRBV5-1 combines with J gene TRBJ1-3; D uncertain. Germline V gene data show CDR1 as SGHRS and CDR2 as YFSETQ. V gave up 4 bases and J gave up 4 bases, with 15 bases separating them. This CDR3 is built from 15 residues. This CDR3 reads CASSPPGSEGNTIYF. CDR3 coding DNA: TGCGCCAGCAGCCCCCCCGGGTCGGAGGGAAACACCATATATTTT.

The rearrangement joins TRBV5-4 to TRBJ2-7, with 12 bases aligning to TRBD1. Unmatched junction bases numbered 5, after V lost 4 bases and J lost 3 bases. This CDR3 is 15 amino acids long. The V gene's germline CDR1 is SGHNT and CDR2 YYREEE (reference sequence). For the CDR3, the DNA is TGTGCCAGCAGCCTAGGGACAGGGGGCGGCTACGAGCAGTACTTC. Residues: CASSLGTGGGYEQYF. Using reference TRBV5-4 and TRBJ2-7 for the parts outside the CDR3, the full variable domain is ETGVTQSPTHLIKTRGQQVTLRCSSQSGHNTVSWYQQALGQGPQFIFQYYREEENGRGNFPPRFSGLQFPNYSSELNVNALELDDSALYLCASSLGTGGGYEQYFGPGTRLTVT.

In regard to this clone: This sample includes further DNA sequences coding for the same CDR3. The V call is TRBV9, the J call TRBJ2-1; 9 bases are shared with TRBD1. The CDR3 extends over 15 amino acids. Germline CDR1 and CDR2: SGDLS and YYNGEE. V lost 0 bases and J lost 2; bases outside the gene matches: 0. CDR3 sequence: CASSVGQGAYNEQFF. As DNA, the CDR3 is TGTGCCAGCAGCGTAGGACAGGGGGCCTACAATGAGCAGTTCTTC.

The rearrangement joins TRBV5-1 to TRBJ2-5; 7 bases match TRBD1. Germline V lookup: CDR1 SGHRS, CDR2 YFSETQ. The CDR3 sequence is 15 residues long. J was trimmed by 4 bases and V by 4 bases; bases with no gene match: 10. Here the CDR3 DNA reads TGCGCCAGCAGCAGTTGGGGACAGTCGGGAGAGACCCAGTACTTC. This codes for CASSSWGQSGETQYF.

This chain uses TRBV7-8 with TRBJ2-1; a weak D match, TRBD1 (6 bases). The germline CDR1 and CDR2 sequences are SGHVS and FQNEAQ. The CDR3 has 15 amino acids. Trimming removed 6 bases from V and 1 base from J, with 13 bases in between. The CDR3 region is CASSYDRGSYNEQFF. In DNA, the CDR3 is TGTGCCAGCAGTTATGATAGGGGGTCCTACAATGAGCAGTTCTTC.

V gene TRBV7-2 combines with J gene TRBJ2-1; 10 bases map to TRBD2. V lost 5 bases and J lost 2; bases outside the gene matches: 6. The CDR3 has 16 amino acids. Germline V gives CDR1 SGHTA, CDR2 FQGNSA. The CDR3: CASSPESGRAYNEQFF. The DNA for the CDR3 is TGTGCCAGCAGCCCCGAGAGCGGGAGGGCCTACAATGAGCAGTTCTTC.

This clone was observed a few times. The V and J genes are TRBV7-3 and TRBJ1-1, with 9 bases identical to TRBD1. V dropped 5 bases and J dropped 1; count of bases not matched to a gene: 2. Germline V gene sequence: CDR1 SGHTA, CDR2 FQGTGA. CDR3 length equals 14 residues. The CDR3 region has the DNA TGTGCCAGCAGCCAGGGACAGGGGAACACTGAAGCTTTCTTT. Translation gives CASSQGQGNTEAFF. Full variable domain (outside the CDR3, taken from reference TRBV7-3 and TRBJ1-1): GAGVSQTPSNKVTEKGKYVELRCDPISGHTALYWYRQSLGQGPEFLIYFQGTGAADDSGLPNDRFFAVRPEGSVSTLKIQRTERGDSAVYLCASSQGQGNTEAFFGQGTRLTVV.